This note documents a single T cell receptor beta chain sequence. Its antigen is unknown. The data were produced by immunoSEQ multiplex PCR, yet TCRdb's version contains in-frame clones alone and is incomplete. Seen here are about 66,000 clones, about two thirds observed once, and the top ten hold roughly 25%. These data belong to a study of vaccination effects on CD4 cells after COVID-19. For the study at large: Before any sequencing was done, the ViraFEST assay used viral peptide pools to expand antigen-specific CD4+ T cells. The cohort was immunized with two doses of either the BNT162b2 or mRNA-1273 vaccine. Study-level findings and limits: Researchers reported few convalescent patients and no early post-infection timepoints in the study.

From germline, CDR1 is GTSNPN and CDR2 SVGIG (reference sequence). The CDR3 has 13 amino acids. Trimming shortened V by 0 bases and J by 1 base, and 6 bases separated the two germline ends. Cultured cells yielded isolated CD4+ T cells after less than 11 days. At days 3 and 7, half of the medium was exchanged for IL-2 medium. The specimen comprised CD4+ T cells from PBMCs cultured without peptide, sampled before COVID-19 vaccination. This receptor was obtained from a human donor who had a prior SARS-CoV-2 infection. The chain joins TRBV30 to TRBJ2-5; D unresolved. CDR3: CAWSVGFQETQYF. DNA for the CDR3: TGTGCCTGGAGTGTTGGCTTCCAAGAGACCCAGTACTTC.